The 21 T cell receptor beta chains below were found in one sample sequenced in a study of shared clonotypes between healthy human individuals (TCRdb year 2020). The protocol used for the library was the immunoSEQ multiplex PCR assay. This immuneACCESS table, as held by TCRdb, lists in-frame sequences with V and J called but not all clones. Of the missing ones, under half trace to an unresolved V gene in checked studies; the others have no known cause. The sample yields about 1.5 million clones; 98% were counted once. The ten largest clones capture about 0.42% of the sample. Sequencing was carried out using naive CD4+ T cells sorted from blood. The cell subset or site label for this specimen denotes: CD45RA+ positively selected. These TCRs come from a man younger than 40 in good health.

The chain is built from TRBV6-1 and TRBJ1-5; D unresolved. This CDR3 spans 13 amino acids. The germline V gene encodes CDR1 MNHNS and CDR2 SASEGT. V lost 2 bases to trimming and J lost 5 bases, with 7 bases between them. DNA for the CDR3: TGTGCCAGCAGTGAATCCTTACATCAGCCCCAGCATTTT. It is translated as CASSESLHQPQHF.

This chain links TRBV2 with TRBJ2-3; no reliable D call. Germline V lookup: CDR1 SNHLY, CDR2 FYNNEI. Trimming removed 4 bases from V and 1 base from J, with 9 bases in between. This CDR3 comprises 14 residues. CDR3 sequence reads: CASSVLRGTDTQYF. In DNA form, the CDR3 reads TGTGCCAGCAGTGTTCTACGGGGCACAGATACGCAGTATTTT. Combining the CDR3 with reference TRBV2 and TRBJ2-3 gives the whole variable domain EPEVTQTPSHQVTQMGQEVILRCVPISNHLYFYWYRQILGQKVEFLVSFYNNEISEKSEIFDDQFSVERPDGSNFTLKIRSTKLEDSAMYFCASSVLRGTDTQYFGPGTRLTVL.

The chain joins TRBV5-3 to TRBJ2-1; TRBD1 aligns across 9 bases. TRBV5-3 is an ORF, and what it does is uncertain. V lost 3 bases to trimming and J lost 2 bases; unmatched junction nucleotides: 9. This CDR3 region has 17 residues. CDR3 residues: CARSSTDRGAPYNEQFF. DNA for the CDR3: TGTGCCAGAAGCTCAACGGACAGGGGCGCACCCTACAATGAGCAGTTCTTC.

The chain recombines TRBV28 with TRBJ2-3, with 14 bases matching TRBD2. Germline V gene data show CDR1 as MDHEN and CDR2 as SYDVKM. The V and J ends lost 6 bases and 6 bases, in that order; junction bases with no gene match: 11. This CDR3 is 17 amino acids long. As DNA, the CDR3 is TGTGCCAGCAGCCGGATAAGACTAGCGGGAGGGCCGGATACGCAGTATTTT. This codes for CASSRIRLAGGPDTQYF.

This sequence joins TRBV7-8 and TRBJ2-5; no clear D gene. Trimming pared 1 base from V and 2 bases from J, leaving 11 bases between. The CDR3 runs to 15 residues. CDR1 and CDR2 from the germline V gene are SGHVS and FQNEAQ. The CDR3 sequence: CASSLGRLAQETQYF. DNA of the CDR3: TGTGCCAGCAGCTTAGGCCGGTTGGCACAAGAGACCCAGTACTTC.

This chain links TRBV7-9 with TRBJ2-7, with 15 bases lining up with TRBD2. The junction had 5 bases not matched to a gene; V was cut back by 3 bases and J by 2 bases. The CDR3 runs 17 residues. Germline V gene data show CDR1 as SEHNR and CDR2 as FQNEAQ (reference sequence). The chain's CDR3 is CASSLAGLAGGTYEQYF. As DNA, the CDR3 is TGTGCCAGCAGCTTGGCAGGACTAGCGGGAGGGACCTACGAGCAGTACTTC.

The chain links TRBV5-1 to TRBJ1-1; 7 nucleotides agree with TRBD1. CDR1 is SGHRS, CDR2 YFSETQ, per germline. There are 14 residues in the CDR3. After removal of 2 bases from V and 1 base from J, the junction contained 2 bases not matched to a gene. The CDR3 sequence is CASSLGGWNTEAFF. DNA of the CDR3: TGCGCCAGCAGCTTAGGGGGCTGGAACACTGAAGCTTTCTTT.

The chain recombines TRBV5-1 with TRBJ2-5, with D possibly being TRBD2 (5 bases). The CDR3 covers 15 residues. V lost 4 bases and J lost 2, with 15 bases in between. Germline V gene data show CDR1 as SGHRS and CDR2 as YFSETQ. CDR3 residues: CASSRTLGEQETQYF. Here the CDR3 DNA reads TGCGCCAGCAGCCGTACCCTCGGGGAGCAAGAGACCCAGTACTTC.

The chain carries TRBV4-1 and TRBJ2-7; 9 bases are shared with TRBD2. The CDR3 consists of 15 residues. The V gene's germline CDR1 is MGHRA and CDR2 YSYEKL. Trimming removed 1 base from V and 0 bases from J; junction bases left unmatched: 1. As DNA, the CDR3 is TGCGCCAGCAGCCAAGGACTAGCGGACTCCTACGAGCAGTACTTC. Residues: CASSQGLADSYEQYF.

The CDR3 region is CASSDLQGTEAFF. Here the CDR3 DNA reads TGCGCCAGCAGTGATCTACAGGGCACTGAAGCTTTCTTT. The chain carries TRBV10-1 and TRBJ1-1; D may be TRBD1 (6 bases). CDR1 is WNHNN and CDR2 is SYGVQD in the germline V gene (reference sequence). This CDR3 has 13 amino acids. The V end lost 3 bases, the J end lost 4 bases, and 9 bases lay between the germline ends.

This rearrangement joins TRBV2 to TRBJ1-1; weak D call: TRBD1 (6 bases). The CDR3 has 14 amino acids. Trimming shortened V by 4 bases and J by 3 bases, and 12 bases separated the two germline ends. Looked up from germline, CDR1 is SNHLY and CDR2 is FYNNEI. The CDR3 region has the DNA TGTGCCAGCAGTGTTGAGTCAGGGGACACTGAAGCTTTCTTT. Translating it yields CASSVESGDTEAFF.

V is TRBV18 and J is TRBJ2-3, with 9 bases identical to TRBD1. Germline CDR1 and CDR2: KGHSH and LQKENI. The CDR3 loop spans 16 amino acids. V shed 3 bases, J shed 4 bases, and the junction held 8 bases outside the gene matches. In nucleotides, the CDR3 is TGTGCCAGCTCACCCCTTGGGACAGGGAAAGCAGATACGCAGTATTTT. It codes for CASSPLGTGKADTQYF.

The rearrangement links TRBV11-2 to TRBJ2-1, with a possible D match to TRBD1 (5 bases). The CDR3 extends over 14 amino acids. Germline V lookup: CDR1 SGHAT, CDR2 FQNNGV. The ends were cut back, 6 bases at V and 10 bases at J, with 19 bases in the middle. For the CDR3, the DNA is TGTGCCAGCAGTATCCTTGTCTCCGACAGCGAGCAGTTCTTC. Protein: CASSILVSDSEQFF. Complete variable domain (other parts from reference TRBV11-2 and TRBJ2-1): EAGVAQSPRYKIIEKRQSVAFWCNPISGHATLYWYQQILGQGPKLLIQFQNNGVVDDSQLPKDRFSAERLKGVDSTLKIQPAKLEDSAVYLCASSILVSDSEQFFGPGTRLTVL.

V gene TRBV13 combines with J gene TRBJ2-7, with 7 positions matching TRBD2. V gave up 4 bases and J gave up 6 bases; unmatched junction bases: 6. The germline V gene encodes CDR1 PRHDT and CDR2 FYEKMQ (reference sequence). The CDR3 loop spans 13 amino acids. The CDR3 sequence: CASSSRLAAEQYF. CDR3 bases: TGTGCCAGCAGCTCCCGACTAGCTGCCGAGCAGTACTTC.

V is TRBV19 and J is TRBJ2-4; D is uncertain. From germline, CDR1 is LNHDA and CDR2 SQIVND (reference sequence). Trimming removed 4 bases at V and 7 bases at J, with 8 bases between. The CDR3 contains 12 residues. CDR3 region: CASSSPGNIQYF. CDR3 DNA sequence: TGTGCCAGTAGTAGTCCCGGGAACATTCAGTACTTC.

The chain recombines TRBV28 with TRBJ2-7; D unresolved. V was clipped by 5 bases and J by 3 bases, with 11 bases between them. The germline gives CDR1 MDHEN, CDR2 SYDVKM. The CDR3 loop spans 13 amino acids. CDR3 in amino acids: CASSPASGYEQYF. As DNA, the CDR3 is TGTGCCAGCAGTCCCGCGTCGGGCTACGAGCAGTACTTC.

The CDR3 DNA sequence: TGTGCCAGCTCAGATGGGATCGGCGAGCAGTACTTC. As protein: CASSDGIGEQYF. This sequence joins TRBV18 and TRBJ2-7; unclear D gene. Germline CDR1 reads KGHSH; CDR2 reads LQKENI. Trimming took 5 bases from V and 6 from J, leaving 11 bases between them. The length of the CDR3 is 12 residues.

J is TRBJ2-7 and V is TRBV7-2; possible D gene TRBD2, 5 bases. The CDR3 sequence is 16 residues long. Germline V gene data show CDR1 as SGHTA and CDR2 as FQGNSA. Between the trimmed V and J ends, which lost 5 bases and 2 bases, there was a span of 19 bases. The CDR3 loop is CASSPFSRGSTYEQYF. CDR3 nucleotides: TGTGCCAGCAGCCCGTTTTCACGTGGGAGTACCTACGAGCAGTACTTC.

The chain uses TRBV29-1 and TRBJ2-7, with 9 positions matching TRBD2. The germline V gene encodes CDR1 SQVTM and CDR2 ANQGSEA. There are 12 residues in the CDR3. V was clipped by 4 bases and J by 4 bases; unmatched bases: 2. The CDR3 loop is CSVGLAAYEQYF. As DNA, the CDR3 is TGCAGCGTTGGACTAGCGGCTTACGAGCAGTACTTC.

This sequence joins TRBV12-5 and TRBJ2-5; D call uncertain. CDR3 length: 19 amino acids. Germline V gene data show CDR1 as LGHNT and CDR2 as FRNRAP. Trimming removed 2 bases at V and 5 bases at J, with 27 bases between. The CDR3 loop reads CASGLSQIEGLVITETQYF. CDR3 nucleotide sequence: TGTGCTAGTGGTTTGTCTCAAATTGAAGGCCTAGTCATTACCGAGACCCAGTACTTC.

This chain joins TRBV4-1 and TRBJ2-7; D remains unclear. The length of the CDR3 is 14 residues. CDR1 is MGHRA, CDR2 YSYEKL, per germline. The V and J ends lost 5 bases and 0 bases respectively, with 11 bases between them. The CDR3 DNA is TGCGCCAGCAGCGACGCTAGGAGCTCCTACGAGCAGTACTTC. Residues: CASSDARSSYEQYF.